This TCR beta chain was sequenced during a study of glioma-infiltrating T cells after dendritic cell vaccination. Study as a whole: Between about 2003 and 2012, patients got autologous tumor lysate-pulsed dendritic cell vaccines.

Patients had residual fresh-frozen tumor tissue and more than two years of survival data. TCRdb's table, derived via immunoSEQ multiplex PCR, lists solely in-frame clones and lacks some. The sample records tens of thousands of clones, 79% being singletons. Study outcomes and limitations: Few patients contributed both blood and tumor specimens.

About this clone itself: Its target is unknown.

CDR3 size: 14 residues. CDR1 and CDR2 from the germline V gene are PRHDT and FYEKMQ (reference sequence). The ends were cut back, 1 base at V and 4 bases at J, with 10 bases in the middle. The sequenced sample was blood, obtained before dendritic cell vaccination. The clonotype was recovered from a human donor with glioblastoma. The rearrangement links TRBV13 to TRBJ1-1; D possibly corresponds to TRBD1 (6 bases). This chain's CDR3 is CASSLAGGGTEAFF. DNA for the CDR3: TGTGCCAGCAGCTTAGCGGGGGGCGGCACTGAAGCTTTCTTT.